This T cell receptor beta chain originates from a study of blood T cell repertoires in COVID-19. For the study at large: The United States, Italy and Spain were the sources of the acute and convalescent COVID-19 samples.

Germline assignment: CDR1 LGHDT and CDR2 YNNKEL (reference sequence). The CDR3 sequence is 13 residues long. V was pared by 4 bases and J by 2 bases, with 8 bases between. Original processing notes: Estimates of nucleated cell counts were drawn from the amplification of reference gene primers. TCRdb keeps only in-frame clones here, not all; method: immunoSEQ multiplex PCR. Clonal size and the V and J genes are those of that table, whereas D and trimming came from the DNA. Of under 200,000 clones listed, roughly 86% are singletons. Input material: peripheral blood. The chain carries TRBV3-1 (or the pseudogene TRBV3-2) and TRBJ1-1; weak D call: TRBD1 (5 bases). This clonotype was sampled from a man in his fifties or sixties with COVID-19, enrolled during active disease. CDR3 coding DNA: TGTGCCAGCAGCCGGACACACAACACTGAAGCTTTCTTT. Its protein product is CASSRTHNTEAFF.